This T cell receptor (beta chain) was sequenced in a study of breast tumors, draining lymph nodes, adjacent tissues. In germline, CDR1 is SGHRS, CDR2 YFSETQ. This CDR3 contains 14 residues. The V gene lost 1 base and the J gene lost 4 bases, with 12 bases spanning the gap. TCRdb re-called the multiplex PCR reads with MiXCR, one entry per CDR3 protein. The table lists 14,000 or so distinct CDR3 sequences, around 54% of them singletons. Whole-study findings and limits: Compared with lymph nodes, tumors were less diverse; compared with nontumor tissue, more. Most tumor T cells seemingly derive from lymph node, then expand in tumor.

This clonotype was seen a few times. No antigen is known for it. The rearrangement joins TRBV5-1 to TRBJ2-7; D is perhaps TRBD2 (5 bases). This TCR was sampled from a female donor with breast cancer. Some clones in this sample may be carry-over from other donors' samples. The specimen sequenced was tumor-adjacent breast tissue. The CDR3 loop is CASSLRAEGYEQYF. Here the CDR3 DNA reads TGCGCCAGCAGCTTGAGAGCTGAGGGTTACGAGCAGTACTTC.